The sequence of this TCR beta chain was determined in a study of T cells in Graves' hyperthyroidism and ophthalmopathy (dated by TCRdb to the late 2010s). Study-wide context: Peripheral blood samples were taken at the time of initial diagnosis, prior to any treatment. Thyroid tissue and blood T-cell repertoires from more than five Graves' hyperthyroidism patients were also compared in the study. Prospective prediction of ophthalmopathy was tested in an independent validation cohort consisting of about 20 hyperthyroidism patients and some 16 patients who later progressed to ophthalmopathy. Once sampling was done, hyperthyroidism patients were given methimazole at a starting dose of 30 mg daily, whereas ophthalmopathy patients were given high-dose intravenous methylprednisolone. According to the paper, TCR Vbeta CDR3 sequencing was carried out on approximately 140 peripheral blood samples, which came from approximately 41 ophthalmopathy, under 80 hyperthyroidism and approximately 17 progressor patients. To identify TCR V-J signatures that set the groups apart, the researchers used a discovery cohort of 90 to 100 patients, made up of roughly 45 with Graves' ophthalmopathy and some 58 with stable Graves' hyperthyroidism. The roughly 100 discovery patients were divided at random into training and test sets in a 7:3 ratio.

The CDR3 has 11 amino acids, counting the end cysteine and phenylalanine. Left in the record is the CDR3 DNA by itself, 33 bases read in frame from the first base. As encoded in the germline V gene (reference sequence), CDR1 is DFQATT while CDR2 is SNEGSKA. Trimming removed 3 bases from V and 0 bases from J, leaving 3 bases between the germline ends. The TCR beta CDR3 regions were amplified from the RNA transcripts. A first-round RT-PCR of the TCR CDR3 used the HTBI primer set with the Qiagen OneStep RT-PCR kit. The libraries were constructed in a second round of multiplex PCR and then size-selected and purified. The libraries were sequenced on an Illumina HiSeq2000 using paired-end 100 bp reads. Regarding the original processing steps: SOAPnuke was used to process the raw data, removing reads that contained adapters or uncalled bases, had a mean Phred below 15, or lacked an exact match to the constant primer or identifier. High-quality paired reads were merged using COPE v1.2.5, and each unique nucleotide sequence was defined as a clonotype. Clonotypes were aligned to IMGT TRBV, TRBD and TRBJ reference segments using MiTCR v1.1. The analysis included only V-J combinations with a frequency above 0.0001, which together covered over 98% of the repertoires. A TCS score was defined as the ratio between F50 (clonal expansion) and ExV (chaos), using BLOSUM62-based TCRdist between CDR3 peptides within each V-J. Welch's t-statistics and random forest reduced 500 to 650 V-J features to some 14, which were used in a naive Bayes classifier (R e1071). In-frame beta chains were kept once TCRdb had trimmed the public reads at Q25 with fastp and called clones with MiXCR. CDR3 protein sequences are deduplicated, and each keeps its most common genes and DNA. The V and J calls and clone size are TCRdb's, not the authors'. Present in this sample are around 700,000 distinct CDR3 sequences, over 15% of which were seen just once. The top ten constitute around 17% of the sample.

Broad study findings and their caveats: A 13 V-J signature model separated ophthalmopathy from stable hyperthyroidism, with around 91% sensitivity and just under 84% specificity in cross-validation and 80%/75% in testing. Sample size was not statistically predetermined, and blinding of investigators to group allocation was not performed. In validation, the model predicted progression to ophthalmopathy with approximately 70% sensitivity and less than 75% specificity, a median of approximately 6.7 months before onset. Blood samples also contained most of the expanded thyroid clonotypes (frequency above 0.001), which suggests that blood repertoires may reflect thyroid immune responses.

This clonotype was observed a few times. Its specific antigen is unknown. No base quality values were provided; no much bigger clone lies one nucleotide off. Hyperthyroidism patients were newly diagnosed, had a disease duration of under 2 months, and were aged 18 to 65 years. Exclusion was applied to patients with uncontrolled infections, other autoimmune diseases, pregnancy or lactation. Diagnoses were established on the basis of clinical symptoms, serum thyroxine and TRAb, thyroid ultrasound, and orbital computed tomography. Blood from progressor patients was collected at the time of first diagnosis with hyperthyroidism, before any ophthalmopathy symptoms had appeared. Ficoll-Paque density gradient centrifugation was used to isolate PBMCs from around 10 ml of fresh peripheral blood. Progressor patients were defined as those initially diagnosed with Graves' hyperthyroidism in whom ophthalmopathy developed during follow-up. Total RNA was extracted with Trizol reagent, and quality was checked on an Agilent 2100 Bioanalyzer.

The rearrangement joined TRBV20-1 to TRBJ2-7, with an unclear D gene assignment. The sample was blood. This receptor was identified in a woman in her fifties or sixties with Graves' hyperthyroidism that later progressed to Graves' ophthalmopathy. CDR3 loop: CSARPSYEQYF. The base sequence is TGCAGTGCTAGGCCCTCCTACGAGCAGTACTTC.